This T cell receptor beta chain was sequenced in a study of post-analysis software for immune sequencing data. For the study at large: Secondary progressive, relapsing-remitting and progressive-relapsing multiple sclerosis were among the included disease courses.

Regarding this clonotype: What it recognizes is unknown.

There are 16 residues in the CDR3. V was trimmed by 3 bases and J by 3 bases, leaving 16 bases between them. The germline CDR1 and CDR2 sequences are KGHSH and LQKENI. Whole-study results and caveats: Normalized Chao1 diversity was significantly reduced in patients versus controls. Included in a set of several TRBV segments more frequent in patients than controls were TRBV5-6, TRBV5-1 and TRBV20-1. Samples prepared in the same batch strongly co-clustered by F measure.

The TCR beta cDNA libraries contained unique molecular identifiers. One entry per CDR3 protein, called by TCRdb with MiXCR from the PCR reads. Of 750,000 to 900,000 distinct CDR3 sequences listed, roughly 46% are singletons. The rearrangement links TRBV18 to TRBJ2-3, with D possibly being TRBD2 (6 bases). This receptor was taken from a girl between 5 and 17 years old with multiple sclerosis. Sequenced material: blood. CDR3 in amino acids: CASSPTEGLATDTQYF. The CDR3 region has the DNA TGTGCCAGCTCACCCACCGAGGGGCTAGCGACAGATACGCAGTATTTT.